This T cell receptor (beta chain) was sequenced during a study of immune evolution from preneoplasia to lung adenocarcinoma. Overall study results and limits: Top clone frequencies peaked in normal lung, apparently declining through invasive adenocarcinoma. KRAS-mutant nodules had the highest T cell clonality.

On this clone: The antigen is not known.

The CDR3 has 17 amino acids. V dropped 1 base and J dropped 0 bases, with 12 bases sitting between them. The germline V gene encodes CDR1 SEHNR and CDR2 FQNEAQ (reference sequence). Here immunoSEQ multiplex PCR was the method, and the copy in TCRdb shows in-frame clones only, minus some. The repertoire holds fewer than 11,000 clones, with about 84% as singletons. Input material: FFPE minimally invasive lung adenocarcinoma tissue. The rearrangement uses TRBV7-9 and TRBJ2-2, with unresolved D. This TCR derives from a person aged 70 to 80 with lung adenocarcinoma. The CDR3 loop is CASSLDRELSNTGELFF. Written as DNA, the CDR3 is TGTGCCAGCAGCTTAGACCGAGAGCTTTCGAACACCGGGGAGCTGTTTTTT.